The TCR beta chain described here comes from a study of blood T cells in healthy people across ages. Study-wide results and limits: Changes seen in expanded clonotypes were possibly confounded by donor CMV status left unknown.

Healthy individuals of Caucasian origin from Russia, aged roughly 6 to 90, served as donors. Using a J-beta primer mix together with a sample-barcoded 5' primer, a second PCR was run for about 6 to 12 cycles. Tagging of each cDNA molecule was performed by a template-switch adaptor with 12 random nucleotides. TCRdb re-called the 5' RACE reads with MiXCR, one entry per CDR3 protein. Among around 1,800,000 distinct CDR3 sequences listed, about 39% were seen once. On this clonotype: Its antigen remains unknown.

The CDR3 sequence is 17 residues long. J gave up 1 base and V 2 bases, and 6 bases lay outside the gene matches. Per the germline V gene, CDR1 is KGHDR and CDR2 is SFDVKD. This chain links TRBV24-1 with TRBJ2-5, with TRBD2 matching 10 bases. The TCR comes from a human donor in good health. Input material: blood. The chain's CDR3 is CATSDSFSGGAQETQYF. The CDR3 nucleotides are TGTGCCACCAGTGATTCTTTCAGCGGGGGGGCCCAAGAGACCCAGTACTTC.